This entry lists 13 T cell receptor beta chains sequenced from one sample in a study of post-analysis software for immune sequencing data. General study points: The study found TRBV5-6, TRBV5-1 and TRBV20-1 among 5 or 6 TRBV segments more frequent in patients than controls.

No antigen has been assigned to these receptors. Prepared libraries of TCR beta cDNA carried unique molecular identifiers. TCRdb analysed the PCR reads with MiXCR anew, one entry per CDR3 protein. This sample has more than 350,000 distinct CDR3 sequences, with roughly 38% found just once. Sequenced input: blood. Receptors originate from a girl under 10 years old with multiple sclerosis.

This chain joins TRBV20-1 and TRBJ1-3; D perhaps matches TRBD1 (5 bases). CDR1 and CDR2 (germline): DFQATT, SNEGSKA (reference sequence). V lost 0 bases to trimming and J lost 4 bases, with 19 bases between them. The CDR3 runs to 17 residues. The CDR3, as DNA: TGCAGTGCTAGAGATTTACTTGCTGGGGGGAGAGGAAACACCATATATTTT. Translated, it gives CSARDLLAGGRGNTIYF.

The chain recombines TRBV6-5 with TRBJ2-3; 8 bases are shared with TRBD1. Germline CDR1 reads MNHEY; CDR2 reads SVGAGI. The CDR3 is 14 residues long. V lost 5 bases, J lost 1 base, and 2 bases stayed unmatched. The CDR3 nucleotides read TGTGCCAGCAGTGGACAGGGAGGCACAGATACGCAGTATTTT. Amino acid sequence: CASSGQGGTDTQYF.

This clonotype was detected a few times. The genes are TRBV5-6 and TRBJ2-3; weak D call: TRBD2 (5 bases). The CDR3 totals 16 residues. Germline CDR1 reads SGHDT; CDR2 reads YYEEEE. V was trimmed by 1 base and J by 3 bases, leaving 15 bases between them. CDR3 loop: CASSLTSASGTDTQYF. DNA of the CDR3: TGTGCCAGCAGCTTGACCTCAGCGAGCGGTACAGATACGCAGTATTTT.

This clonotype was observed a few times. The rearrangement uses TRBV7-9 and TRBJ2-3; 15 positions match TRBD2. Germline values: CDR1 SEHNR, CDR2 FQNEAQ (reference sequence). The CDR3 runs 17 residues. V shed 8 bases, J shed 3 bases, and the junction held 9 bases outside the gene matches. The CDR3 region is CASGSAGTSGRTDTQYF. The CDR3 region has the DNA TGTGCCAGCGGCTCTGCCGGGACTAGCGGGAGGACAGATACGCAGTATTTT.

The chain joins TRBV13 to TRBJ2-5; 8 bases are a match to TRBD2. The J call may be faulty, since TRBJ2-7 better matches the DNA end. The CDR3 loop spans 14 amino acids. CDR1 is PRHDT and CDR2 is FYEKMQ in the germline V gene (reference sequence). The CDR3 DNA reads TGTGCCAGCAGCTCGGGACTAGATCTCTACGAGCAGTACTTC. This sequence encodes CASSSGLDLYEQYF.

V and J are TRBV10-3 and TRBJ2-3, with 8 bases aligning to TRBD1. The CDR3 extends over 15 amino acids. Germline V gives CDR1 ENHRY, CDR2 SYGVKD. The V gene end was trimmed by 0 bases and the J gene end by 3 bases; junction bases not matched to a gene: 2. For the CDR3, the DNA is TGTGCCATCAGTGAGTCCCAGGGGGCGACAGATACGCAGTATTTT. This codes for CAISESQGATDTQYF.

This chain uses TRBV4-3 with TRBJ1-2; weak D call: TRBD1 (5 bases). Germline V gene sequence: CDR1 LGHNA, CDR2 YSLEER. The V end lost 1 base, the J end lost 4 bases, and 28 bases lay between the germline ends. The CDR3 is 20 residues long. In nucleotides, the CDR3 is TGCGCCAGCAGCCAAGTGGGGGTGGAAAGATACAGGCGGGGATCCTATGGCTACACCTTC. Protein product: CASSQVGVERYRRGSYGYTF.

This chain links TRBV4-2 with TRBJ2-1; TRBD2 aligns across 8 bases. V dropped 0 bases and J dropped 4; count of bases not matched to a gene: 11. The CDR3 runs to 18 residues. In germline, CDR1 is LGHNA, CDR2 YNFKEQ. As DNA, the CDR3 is TGTGCCAGCAGCCAAGAGGGGGGAACGGGAGGGCCTTACAATGAGCAGTTCTTC. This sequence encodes CASSQEGGTGGPYNEQFF.

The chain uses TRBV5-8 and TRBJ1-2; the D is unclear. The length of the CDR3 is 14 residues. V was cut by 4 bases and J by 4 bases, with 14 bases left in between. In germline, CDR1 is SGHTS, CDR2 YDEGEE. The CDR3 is CASSRAHQTYGYTF. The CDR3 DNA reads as TGTGCCAGCAGCAGGGCCCATCAAACCTATGGCTACACCTTC.

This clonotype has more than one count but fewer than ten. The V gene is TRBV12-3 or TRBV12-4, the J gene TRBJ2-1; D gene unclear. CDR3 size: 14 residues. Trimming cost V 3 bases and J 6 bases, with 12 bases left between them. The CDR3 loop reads CASSLSWRSNEQFF. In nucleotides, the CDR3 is TGTGCCAGCAGTTTGTCGTGGCGCAGCAATGAGCAGTTCTTC.

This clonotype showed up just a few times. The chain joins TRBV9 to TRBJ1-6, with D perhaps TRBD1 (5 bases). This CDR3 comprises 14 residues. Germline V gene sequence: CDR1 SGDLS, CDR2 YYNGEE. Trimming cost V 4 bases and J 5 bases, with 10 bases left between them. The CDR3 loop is CASSSGPDNSPLHF. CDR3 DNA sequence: TGTGCCAGCAGCTCAGGGCCGGATAATTCACCCCTCCACTTT.

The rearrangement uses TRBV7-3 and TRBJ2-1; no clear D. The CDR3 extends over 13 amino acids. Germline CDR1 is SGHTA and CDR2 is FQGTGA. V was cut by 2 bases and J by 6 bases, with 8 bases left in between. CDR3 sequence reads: CASSLEVSNEQFF. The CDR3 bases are TGTGCCAGCAGCTTAGAGGTGTCCAATGAGCAGTTCTTC.

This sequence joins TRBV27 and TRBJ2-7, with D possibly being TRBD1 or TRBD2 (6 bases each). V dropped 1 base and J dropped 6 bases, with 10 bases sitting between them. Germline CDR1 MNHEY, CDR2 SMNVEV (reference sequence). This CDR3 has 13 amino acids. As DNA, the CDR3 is TGTGCCAGCAGTTTATTGGGGGGCCGCGAGCAGTACTTC. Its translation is CASSLLGGREQYF.